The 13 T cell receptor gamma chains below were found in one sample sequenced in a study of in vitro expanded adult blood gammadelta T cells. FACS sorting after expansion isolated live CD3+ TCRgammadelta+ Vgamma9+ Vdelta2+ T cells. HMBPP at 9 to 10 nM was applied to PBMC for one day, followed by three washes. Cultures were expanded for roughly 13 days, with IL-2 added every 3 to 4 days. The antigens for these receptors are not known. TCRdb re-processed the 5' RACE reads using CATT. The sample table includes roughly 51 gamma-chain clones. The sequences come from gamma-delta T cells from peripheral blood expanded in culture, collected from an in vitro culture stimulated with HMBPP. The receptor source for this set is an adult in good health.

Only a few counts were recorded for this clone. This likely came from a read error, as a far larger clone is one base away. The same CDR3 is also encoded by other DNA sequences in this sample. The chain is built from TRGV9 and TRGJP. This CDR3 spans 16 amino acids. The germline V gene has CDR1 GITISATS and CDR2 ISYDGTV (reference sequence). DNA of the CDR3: TGTGCCTTGTGGGAGGTGCAAGAGCTGGGCAAAAAAATCAAGGTATTT. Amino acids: CALWEVQELGKKIKVF.

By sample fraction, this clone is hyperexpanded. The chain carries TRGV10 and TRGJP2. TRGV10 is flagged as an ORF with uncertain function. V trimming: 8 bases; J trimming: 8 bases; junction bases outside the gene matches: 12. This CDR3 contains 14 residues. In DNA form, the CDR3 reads TGTGCTGCGTGGGATTATAGGGTGGATTGGATCAAGACGTTT. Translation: CAAWDYRVDWIKTF.

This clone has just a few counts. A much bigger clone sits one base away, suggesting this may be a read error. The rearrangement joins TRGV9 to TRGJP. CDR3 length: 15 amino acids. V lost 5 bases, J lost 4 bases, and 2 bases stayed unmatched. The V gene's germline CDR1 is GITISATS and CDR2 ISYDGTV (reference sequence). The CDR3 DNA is TGTGCCTTGTGGGCTCAAGAGTTGGGCAAAAAAATCAAGGTATTT. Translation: CALWAQELGKKIKVF.

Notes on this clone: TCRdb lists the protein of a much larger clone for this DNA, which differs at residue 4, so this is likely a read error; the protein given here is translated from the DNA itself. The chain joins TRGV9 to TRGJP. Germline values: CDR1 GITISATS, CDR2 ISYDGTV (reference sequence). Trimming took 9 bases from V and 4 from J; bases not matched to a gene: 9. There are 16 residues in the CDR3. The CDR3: CALRAPQELGKKIKVF. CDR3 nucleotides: TGTGCCTTGAGGGCCCCTCAAGAGTTGGGCAAAAAAATCAAGGTATTT.

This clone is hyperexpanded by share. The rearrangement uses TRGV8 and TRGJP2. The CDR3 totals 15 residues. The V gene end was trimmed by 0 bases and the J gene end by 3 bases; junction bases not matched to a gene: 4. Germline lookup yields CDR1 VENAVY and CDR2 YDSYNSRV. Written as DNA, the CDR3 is TGTGCCACCTGGGATAGGCCCGGTAGTGATTGGATCAAGACGTTT. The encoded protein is CATWDRPGSDWIKTF.

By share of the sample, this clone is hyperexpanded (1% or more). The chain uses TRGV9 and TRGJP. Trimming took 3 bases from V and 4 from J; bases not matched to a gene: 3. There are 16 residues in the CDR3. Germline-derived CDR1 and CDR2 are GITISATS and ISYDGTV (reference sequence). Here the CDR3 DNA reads TGTGCCTTGTGGGAGACCCAAGAGTTGGGCAAAAAAATCAAGGTATTT. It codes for CALWETQELGKKIKVF.

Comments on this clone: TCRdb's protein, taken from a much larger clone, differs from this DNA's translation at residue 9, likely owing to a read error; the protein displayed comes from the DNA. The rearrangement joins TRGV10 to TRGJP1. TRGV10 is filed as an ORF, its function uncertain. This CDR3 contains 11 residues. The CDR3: CAAWDCWFEIF. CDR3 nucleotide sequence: TGTGCTGCGTGGGATTGTTGGTTCGAGATATTT.

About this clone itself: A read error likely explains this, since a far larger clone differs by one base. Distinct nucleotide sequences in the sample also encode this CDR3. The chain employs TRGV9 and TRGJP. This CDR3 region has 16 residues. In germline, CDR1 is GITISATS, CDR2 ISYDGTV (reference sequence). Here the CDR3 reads CALWEVRELGKKIKVF. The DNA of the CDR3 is TGTGCCCTGTGGGAGGTTAGAGAGTTGGGCAAAAAAATCAAGGTATTT.

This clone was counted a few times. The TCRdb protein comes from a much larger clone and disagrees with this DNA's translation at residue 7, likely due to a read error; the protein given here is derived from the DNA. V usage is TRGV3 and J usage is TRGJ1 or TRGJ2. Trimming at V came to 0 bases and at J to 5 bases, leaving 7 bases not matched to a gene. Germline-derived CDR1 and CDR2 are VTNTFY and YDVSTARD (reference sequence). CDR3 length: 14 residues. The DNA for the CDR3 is TGTGCCACCTGGGACAGGCTTATGAATTATAAGAAACTCTTT. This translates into CATWDRLMNYKKLF.

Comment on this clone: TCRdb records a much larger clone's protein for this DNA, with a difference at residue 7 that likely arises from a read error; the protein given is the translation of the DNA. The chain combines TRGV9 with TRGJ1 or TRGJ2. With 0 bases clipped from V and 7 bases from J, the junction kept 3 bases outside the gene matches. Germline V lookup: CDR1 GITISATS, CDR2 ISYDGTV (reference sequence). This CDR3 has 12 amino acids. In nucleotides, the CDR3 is TGTGCCTTGTGGGAGGTGTCATATAAGAAACTCTTT. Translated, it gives CALWEVSYKKLF.

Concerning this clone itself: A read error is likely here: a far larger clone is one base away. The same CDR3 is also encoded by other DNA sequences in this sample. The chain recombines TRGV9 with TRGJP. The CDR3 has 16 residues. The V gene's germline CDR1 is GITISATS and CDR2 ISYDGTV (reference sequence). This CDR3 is CALWAPQELGKKIKVF. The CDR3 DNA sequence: TGTGCCTTATGGGCCCCTCAAGAGTTGGGCAAAAAAATCAAGGTATTT.

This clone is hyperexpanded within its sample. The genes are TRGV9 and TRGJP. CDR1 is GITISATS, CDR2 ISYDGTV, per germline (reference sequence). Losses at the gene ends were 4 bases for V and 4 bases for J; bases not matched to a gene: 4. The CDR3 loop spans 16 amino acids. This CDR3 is CALWEPQELGKKIKVF. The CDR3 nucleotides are TGTGCCTTGTGGGAACCACAAGAGTTGGGCAAAAAAATCAAGGTATTT.

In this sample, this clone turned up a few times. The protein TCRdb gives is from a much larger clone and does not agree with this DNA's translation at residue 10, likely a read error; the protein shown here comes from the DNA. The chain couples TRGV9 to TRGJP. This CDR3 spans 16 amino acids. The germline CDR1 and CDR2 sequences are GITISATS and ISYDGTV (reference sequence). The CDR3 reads CALWEVRELDKKIKVF. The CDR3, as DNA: TGTGCCTTGTGGGAGGTTAGAGAGTTGGACAAAAAAATCAAGGTATTT.